One sample yielded the 17 T cell receptor beta chains listed below, sequenced in a study of OX40 agonist ivuxolimab in advanced cancers. Using immunoSEQ multiplex PCR, the repertoire was profiled, and TCRdb retains in-frame clones only, with some absent. The profile covers about 15,000 clones, with 50% to 75% appearing a single time and around 9.2% taken by the ten largest. The source material was CD4+ or CD8+ T cells sorted from blood, sampled in a trial of the OX40 agonist ivuxolimab. The receptors were gathered from an adult with an advanced solid tumor such as melanoma, head and neck, liver or kidney cancer.

This chain connects TRBV7-8 to TRBJ2-1, with 7 bases aligning to TRBD2. Per the germline V gene, CDR1 is SGHVS and CDR2 is FQNEAQ. The ends lost 5 bases at V and 8 bases at J; junction bases unmatched: 24. The CDR3 runs 19 residues. For the CDR3, the DNA is TGTGCCAGCAGCCCCCGGATGGGACTGACTAGCCCTATTTTAGATGAGCAGTTCTTC. Protein: CASSPRMGLTSPILDEQFF.

By share, this clone counts as medium-sized (0.01 to 0.1%). Here the CDR3 reads CASSLFEGFSYEQYF. CDR3 in DNA: TGTGCCAGCAGCTTATTCGAGGGATTCTCCTACGAGCAGTACTTC. This rearrangement joins TRBV7-9 to TRBJ2-7; D might be TRBD2 (5 bases). From germline, CDR1 is SEHNR and CDR2 FQNEAQ (reference sequence). Trimming stripped 2 bases from V and 0 bases from J, with 11 bases between. The CDR3 length is 15 residues.

This clone was seen only a few times. The sample holds other DNA sequences that translate to the same CDR3. The J gene is TRBJ2-2, the V gene TRBV7-2; no clear D. Germline CDR1 reads SGHTA; CDR2 reads FQGNSA. The CDR3 is 15 amino acids. The V and J ends lost 1 base and 3 bases respectively, with 9 bases between them. The CDR3 loop reads CASSLGASYTGELFF. CDR3 nucleotides: TGTGCCAGCAGCTTAGGGGCTAGTTACACCGGGGAGCTGTTTTTT.

The rearrangement uses TRBV6-5 and TRBJ2-1; 11 bases agree with TRBD2. The CDR3 spans 15 residues. CDR1 is MNHEY, CDR2 SVGAGI, per germline. With 4 bases clipped from V and 9 bases from J, the junction kept 8 bases outside the gene matches. The CDR3 here is CASSWISGGAGEQFF. CDR3 nucleotide sequence: TGTGCCAGCAGTTGGATTAGCGGGGGGGCGGGTGAGCAGTTCTTC.

This rearrangement joins TRBV5-6 to TRBJ2-7; TRBD2 matches at 9 bases. Germline values: CDR1 SGHDT, CDR2 YYEEEE. This CDR3 contains 14 residues. V was clipped by 3 bases and J by 3 bases; unmatched bases: 4. The CDR3 is CASSSETSGYEQYF. CDR3 coding DNA: TGTGCCAGCAGCTCGGAGACTAGCGGCTACGAGCAGTACTTC.

This chain uses TRBV19 with TRBJ1-5, with D perhaps matching TRBD1 (5 bases). V lost 6 bases to trimming and J lost 1 base, with 10 bases between them. Germline lookup yields CDR1 LNHDA and CDR2 SQIVND (reference sequence). There are 14 residues in the CDR3. CDR3 sequence (DNA): TGTGCCAGTAGCCCGACAGTAAGCAATCAGCCCCAGCATTTT. Amino acid sequence: CASSPTVSNQPQHF.

Concerning this clone itself: One end of the junction is discordant with germline, which a read error may explain. The same CDR3 also results from other DNA sequences found in this sample. The J gene is TRBJ2-2, the V gene TRBV7-2, with a possible D match to TRBD1 (5 bases). This CDR3 is 15 amino acids long. Germline V CDR1 and CDR2: SGHTA, FQGNSA. In nucleotides, the CDR3 is TGTGCCAGTAGCTTAGGGGCTAGTTACACCGGGGAGCTGTTTTTT. This sequence encodes CASSLGASYTGELFF.

V gene TRBV7-7 combines with J gene TRBJ2-5; possible D gene TRBD2, 5 bases. This CDR3 has 15 residues. The V gene's germline CDR1 is SSHAT and CDR2 FNYEAQ (reference sequence). V was shortened by 5 bases and J by 5 bases, with 18 bases between the two germline ends. CDR3 region: CASSPSASLSETQYF. CDR3 DNA sequence: TGTGCCAGCAGCCCCTCGGCTAGCCTCTCGGAGACCCAGTACTTC.

The CDR3 DNA reads as TGTGCCAGCAGCTTGGCCGCCTACGAGCAGTACTTC. It is translated as CASSLAAYEQYF. The chain is built from TRBV5-6 and TRBJ2-7; D is undetermined. From germline, CDR1 is SGHDT and CDR2 YYEEEE. Between the trimmed V and J ends, which lost 0 bases and 2 bases, there was a span of 3 bases. This CDR3 has 12 residues.

In nucleotides, the CDR3 is TGTGCCAGCAGCCTGGCAGGGAATCAGCCCCAGCATTTT. Protein: CASSLAGNQPQHF. The rearrangement joins TRBV14 to TRBJ1-5; D is possibly TRBD1 (5 bases). The CDR3 consists of 13 residues. Trimming removed 4 bases from V and 4 bases from J, with 8 bases in between. Per germline, CDR1 SGHDN and CDR2 FVKESK.

The sample holds one count of this clone. V gene TRBV6-8 combines with J gene TRBJ2-7; a possible D gene is TRBD1 (6 bases). V lost 0 bases and J lost 6, with 15 bases in between. Germline V CDR1 and CDR2: MNHGY, SAAAGT. The CDR3 totals 15 residues. Here the CDR3 DNA reads TGTGCCAGCAGTTACTCAGACAGGCTATTTTCCGAGCAGTACTTC. This encodes CASSYSDRLFSEQYF.

V usage is TRBV7-2 and J usage is TRBJ2-7; weak D call: TRBD1 (6 bases). The V end was cut by 1 base, the J end by 4 bases, with 11 bases between. CDR3 length: 14 amino acids. The germline V gene has CDR1 SGHTA and CDR2 FQGNSA. The CDR3 spells CASSLGSRGYEQYF. The CDR3 DNA reads as TGTGCCAGCAGCTTAGGCTCCAGGGGTTACGAGCAGTACTTC. The full variable domain, rest sourced from reference TRBV7-2 and TRBJ2-7, is GAGVSQSPSNKVTEKGKDVELRCDPISGHTALYWYRQSLGQGLEFLIYFQGNSAPDKSGLPSDRFSAERTGGSVSTLTIQRTQQEDSAVYLCASSLGSRGYEQYFGPGTRLTVT.

The chain is built from TRBV7-8 and TRBJ2-2; D is possibly TRBD2 (5 bases). V was cut by 5 bases and J by 5 bases, with 12 bases left in between. Germline CDR1 and CDR2: SGHVS and FQNEAQ. The CDR3 totals 14 residues. CDR3 in DNA: TGTGCCAGCAGCCCCGGGGAGTATACCGGGGAGCTGTTTTTT. Residues: CASSPGEYTGELFF.

This clone was recorded once. The V call is TRBV11-2, the J call TRBJ1-2, with 12 nucleotides matching TRBD1. V lost 5 bases to trimming and J lost 7 bases; unmatched junction nucleotides: 14. CDR3 length: 17 residues. Germline CDR1 SGHAT, CDR2 FQNNGV. DNA for the CDR3: TGTGCCAGCAGCCCCCAGCCGGGACAGGGGGCTCAGGGTGGCTACACCTTC. Protein sequence: CASSPQPGQGAQGGYTF.

The chain links TRBV7-2 to TRBJ2-3; TRBD2 aligns across 12 bases. Germline V gene data show CDR1 as SGHTA and CDR2 as FQGNSA. The V segment lost 5 bases and the J segment 5 bases; nucleotides outside the gene matches: 5. The CDR3 length is 15 residues. The CDR3 bases are TGTGCCAGCAGCCCTAGCGGGGGGGCCTTAGATACGCAGTATTTT. This encodes CASSPSGGALDTQYF.

The chain has TRBV6-5 and TRBJ2-7; D is possibly TRBD2 (5 bases). V lost 5 bases and J 4 bases, leaving 15 bases between the germline ends. This CDR3 is 14 amino acids long. Germline CDR1 MNHEY, CDR2 SVGAGI. CDR3 DNA sequence: TGTGCCAGCAGTACCCCTCTAGCTCAGTACGAGCAGTACTTC. This translates into CASSTPLAQYEQYF.

The chain has TRBV7-8 and TRBJ2-3; 9 nucleotides line up with TRBD1. There are 19 residues in the CDR3. From germline, CDR1 is SGHVS and CDR2 FQNEAQ. Trimming at V came to 4 bases and at J to 3 bases, leaving 17 bases not matched to a gene. CDR3 protein: CASSSYRLPGQGGTDTQYF. The CDR3 DNA reads as TGTGCCAGCAGCTCCTACCGGTTGCCGGGACAGGGAGGGACAGATACGCAGTATTTT.